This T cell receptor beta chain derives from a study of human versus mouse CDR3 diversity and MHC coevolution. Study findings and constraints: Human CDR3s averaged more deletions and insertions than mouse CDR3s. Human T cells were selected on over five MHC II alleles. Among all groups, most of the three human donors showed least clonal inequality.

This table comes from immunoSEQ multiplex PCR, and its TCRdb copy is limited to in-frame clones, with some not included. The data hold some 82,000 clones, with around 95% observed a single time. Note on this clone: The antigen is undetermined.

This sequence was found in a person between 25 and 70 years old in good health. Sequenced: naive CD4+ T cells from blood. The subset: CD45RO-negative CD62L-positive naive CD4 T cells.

The CDR3 loop is CASSSDRGSYEQYF. The CDR3 DNA is TGTGCCAGCAGCTCCGACAGGGGGTCCTACGAGCAGTACTTC. This sequence joins TRBV7-3 and TRBJ2-7, with 9 bases identical to TRBD1. V was clipped by 4 bases and J by 1 base; unmatched bases: 2. CDR1 is SGHTA, CDR2 FQGTGA, per germline. The CDR3 totals 14 residues.